A single T cell receptor (beta chain) is shown here with its context. Using immunoSEQ multiplex PCR, the repertoire was profiled, and TCRdb retains in-frame clones only, with some absent. Of 100,000 to 150,000 clones in the sample, over 75% were seen once. This entry is derived from a study of blood T cell repertoires in COVID-19. The CDR3 is 12 amino acids. Per germline, CDR1 SGDLS and CDR2 YYNGEE. The V gene end was trimmed by 3 bases and the J gene end by 6 bases; junction bases not matched to a gene: 2. Sequences were obtained from peripheral blood. The chain joins TRBV9 to TRBJ2-5; 7 nucleotides align to TRBD1. This receptor was obtained from a man in his 70s with active or convalescent COVID-19. CDR3 region: CASSEGAKTQYF. The CDR3 bases are TGTGCCAGCAGCGAGGGGGCCAAGACCCAGTACTTC.